Reported below is one T cell receptor beta chain. Its antigen is not known. The data derive from a study of Tregs in tolerant kidney transplant recipients. General observations from the study: The most relevant donor-specific Treg TCRbeta repertoire apparently came from expansion with activated donor B cells. Findings come from small patient numbers and require larger validation.

The J segment lost 2 bases and the V segment lost 4 bases, leaving 11 bases of the junction unmatched. The CDR3 covers 16 residues. CDR1 is SGHKS and CDR2 is YYEKEE in the germline V gene (reference sequence). Sequenced by immunoSEQ multiplex PCR; TCRdb stores in-frame clones only, minus some. The sample comprises 110,000 or so clones, roughly 93% of which are singletons, and over 0.5% rests with the top ten. The receptor was isolated from a human donor in good health. Sequenced material: CD4+ T cells from blood. The chain has TRBV5-5 and TRBJ2-7; TRBD1 matches 8 bases. Written as DNA, the CDR3 is TGTGCCAGCAGCCCAAAAGTGGCAGGGGGCCCCTACGAGCAGTACTTC. Translating gives CASSPKVAGGPYEQYF.